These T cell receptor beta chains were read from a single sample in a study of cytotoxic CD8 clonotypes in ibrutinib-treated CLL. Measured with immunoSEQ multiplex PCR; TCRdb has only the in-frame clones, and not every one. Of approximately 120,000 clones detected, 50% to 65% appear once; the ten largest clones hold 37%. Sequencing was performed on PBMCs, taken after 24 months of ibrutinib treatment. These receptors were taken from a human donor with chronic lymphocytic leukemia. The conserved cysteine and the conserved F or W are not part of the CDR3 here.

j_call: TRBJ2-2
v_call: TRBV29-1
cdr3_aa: SVRQTNTGELF

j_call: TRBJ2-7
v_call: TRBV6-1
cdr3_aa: ASTPKGVSYEQY

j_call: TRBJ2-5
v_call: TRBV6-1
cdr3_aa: ASMVRLQETQY

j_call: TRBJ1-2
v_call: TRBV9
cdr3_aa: ASSVAAGGYGYT

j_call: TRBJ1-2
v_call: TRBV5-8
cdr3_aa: ASRKDREANYGYT

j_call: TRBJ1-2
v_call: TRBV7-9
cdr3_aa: ASSFSQYGYT

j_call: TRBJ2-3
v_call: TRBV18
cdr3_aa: ASSPTAGVSTDTQY

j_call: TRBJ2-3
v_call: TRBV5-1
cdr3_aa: ASSLTGTSPTDTQY

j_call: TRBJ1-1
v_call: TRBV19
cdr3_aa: ASSIDRNGEAF

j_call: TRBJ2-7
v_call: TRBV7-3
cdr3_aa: ASSLTGGNSYEQY

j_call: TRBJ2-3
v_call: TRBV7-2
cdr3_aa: ASSSGADTQY

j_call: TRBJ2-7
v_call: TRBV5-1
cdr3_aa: ASSSGKTEQANEQY

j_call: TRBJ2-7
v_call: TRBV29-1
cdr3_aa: SVDKGIAGYEQY

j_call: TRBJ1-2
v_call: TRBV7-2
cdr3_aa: ASSLYSTRGNYGYT

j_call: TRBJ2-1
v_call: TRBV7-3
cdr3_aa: ASSPTSGPYNEQF

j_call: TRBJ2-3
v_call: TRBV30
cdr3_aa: AWSAGSTDTQY

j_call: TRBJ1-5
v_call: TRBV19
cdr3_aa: ASSIESGFGNQPQH

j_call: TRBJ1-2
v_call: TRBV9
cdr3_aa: ASSAGRTDYGYT

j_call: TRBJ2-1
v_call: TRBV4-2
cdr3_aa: ASSQEGGGAFREQF

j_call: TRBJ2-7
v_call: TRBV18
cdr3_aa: ASSRVIGVEQY

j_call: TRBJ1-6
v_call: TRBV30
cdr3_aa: AWSEGDRDNSPLH

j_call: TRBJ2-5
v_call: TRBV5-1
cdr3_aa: ASSLVRTGEVETQY

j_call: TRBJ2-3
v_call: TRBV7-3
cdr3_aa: ASSLTGVNTDTQY

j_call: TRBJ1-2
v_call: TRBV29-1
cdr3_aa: SVPLPGQGAAYGYT

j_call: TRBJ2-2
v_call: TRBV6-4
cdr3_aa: ASRRQMNTGELF

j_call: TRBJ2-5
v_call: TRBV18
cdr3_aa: ASSARTSGTQETQY

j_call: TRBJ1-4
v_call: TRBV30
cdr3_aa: AWTGQGTNEKLF

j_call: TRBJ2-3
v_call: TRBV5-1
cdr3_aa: ASSLVGRSTDTQY

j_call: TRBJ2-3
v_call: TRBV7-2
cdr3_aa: ASSLVAGAADTQY

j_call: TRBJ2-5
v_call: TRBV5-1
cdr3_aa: ASSLAASGLRETQY

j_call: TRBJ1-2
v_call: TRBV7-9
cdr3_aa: ASSIGAGYGYT

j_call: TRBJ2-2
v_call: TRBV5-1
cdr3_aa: ASNPNANTGELF

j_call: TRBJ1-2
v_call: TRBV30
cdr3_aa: AWTGQSYGYT

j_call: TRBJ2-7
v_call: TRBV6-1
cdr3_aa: VTRSPSYEQY

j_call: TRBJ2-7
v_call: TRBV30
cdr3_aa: AWSVRYSGTAGEQY

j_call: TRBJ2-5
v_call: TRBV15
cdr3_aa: ATSRFGTSGSQETQY

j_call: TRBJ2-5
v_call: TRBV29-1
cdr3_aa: SAHGPQETQY

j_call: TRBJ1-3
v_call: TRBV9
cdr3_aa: ASSVGDSFRGNTIY

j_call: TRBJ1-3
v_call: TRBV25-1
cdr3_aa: ASSAPPGTGSGNTIY

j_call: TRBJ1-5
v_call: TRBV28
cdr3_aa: ASSLGGIQGRQPQH

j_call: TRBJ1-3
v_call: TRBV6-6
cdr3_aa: ASSYGTGGSGNTIY

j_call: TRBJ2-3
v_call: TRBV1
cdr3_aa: TSSQMIADTQY